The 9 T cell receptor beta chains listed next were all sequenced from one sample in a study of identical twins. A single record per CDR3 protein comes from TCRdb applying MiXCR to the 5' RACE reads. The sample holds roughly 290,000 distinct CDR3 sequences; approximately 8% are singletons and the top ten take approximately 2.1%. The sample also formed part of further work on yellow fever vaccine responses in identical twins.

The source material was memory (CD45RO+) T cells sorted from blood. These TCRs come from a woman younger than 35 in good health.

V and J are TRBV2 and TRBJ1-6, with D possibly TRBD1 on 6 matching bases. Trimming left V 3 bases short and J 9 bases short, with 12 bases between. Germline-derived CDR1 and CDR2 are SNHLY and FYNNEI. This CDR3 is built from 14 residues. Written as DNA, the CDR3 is TGTGCCAGCAGTGAGGAGGGCAGGGGTTCACCCCTCCACTTT. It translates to CASSEEGRGSPLHF.

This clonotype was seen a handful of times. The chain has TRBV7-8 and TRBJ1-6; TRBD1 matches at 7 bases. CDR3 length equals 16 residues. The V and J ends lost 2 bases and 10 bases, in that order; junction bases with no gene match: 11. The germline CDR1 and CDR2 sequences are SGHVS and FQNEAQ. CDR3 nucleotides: TGTGCCAGCAGCTTAATCCACAAAACAGGGGACTCACCCCTCCACTTT. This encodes CASSLIHKTGDSPLHF.

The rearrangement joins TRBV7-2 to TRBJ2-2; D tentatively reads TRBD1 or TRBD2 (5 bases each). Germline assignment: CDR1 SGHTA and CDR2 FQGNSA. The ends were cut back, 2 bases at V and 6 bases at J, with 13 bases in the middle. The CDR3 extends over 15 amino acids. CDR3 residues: CASSLIGTSPGELFF. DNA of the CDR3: TGTGCCAGCAGCTTAATAGGGACCTCCCCCGGGGAGCTGTTTTTT.

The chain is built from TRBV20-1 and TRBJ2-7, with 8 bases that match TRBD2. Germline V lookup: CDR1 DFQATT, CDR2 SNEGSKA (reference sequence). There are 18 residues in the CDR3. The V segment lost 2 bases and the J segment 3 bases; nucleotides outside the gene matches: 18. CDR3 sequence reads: CSARPRGTSSSSVYEQYF. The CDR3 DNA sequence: TGCAGTGCTAGACCTCGGGGGACTAGTTCCTCCTCAGTCTACGAGCAGTACTTC.

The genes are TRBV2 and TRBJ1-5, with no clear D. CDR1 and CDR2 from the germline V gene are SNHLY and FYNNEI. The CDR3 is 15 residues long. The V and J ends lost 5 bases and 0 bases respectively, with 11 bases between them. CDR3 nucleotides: TGTGCCAGCAGTATGACACTTACTAGCAATCAGCCCCAGCATTTT. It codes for CASSMTLTSNQPQHF. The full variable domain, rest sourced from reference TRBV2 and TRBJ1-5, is EPEVTQTPSHQVTQMGQEVILRCVPISNHLYFYWYRQILGQKVEFLVSFYNNEISEKSEIFDDQFSVERPDGSNFTLKIRSTKLEDSAMYFCASSMTLTSNQPQHFGDGTRLSIL.

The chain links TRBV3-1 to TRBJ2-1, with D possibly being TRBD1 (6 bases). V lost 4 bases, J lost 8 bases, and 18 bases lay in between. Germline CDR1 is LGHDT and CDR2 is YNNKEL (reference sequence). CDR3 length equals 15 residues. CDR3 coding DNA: TGTGCCAGCAGCCTAGTGAACAGGGTAGGGCATGAGCAGTTCTTC. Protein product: CASSLVNRVGHEQFF.

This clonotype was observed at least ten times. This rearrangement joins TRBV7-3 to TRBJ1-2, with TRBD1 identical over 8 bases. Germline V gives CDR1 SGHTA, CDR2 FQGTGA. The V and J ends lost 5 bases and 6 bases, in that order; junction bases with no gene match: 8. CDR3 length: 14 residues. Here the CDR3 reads CASSAGTGVHGYTF. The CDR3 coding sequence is TGTGCCAGCAGCGCCGGGACAGGAGTTCATGGCTACACCTTC. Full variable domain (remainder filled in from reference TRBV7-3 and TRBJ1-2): GAGVSQTPSNKVTEKGKYVELRCDPISGHTALYWYRQSLGQGPEFLIYFQGTGAADDSGLPNDRFFAVRPEGSVSTLKIQRTERGDSAVYLCASSAGTGVHGYTFGSGTRLTVV.

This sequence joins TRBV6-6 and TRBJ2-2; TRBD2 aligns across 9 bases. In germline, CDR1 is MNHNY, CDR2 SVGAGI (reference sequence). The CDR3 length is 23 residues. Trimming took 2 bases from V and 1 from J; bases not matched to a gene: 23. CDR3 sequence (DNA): TGTGCCAGCAGTTACATTCCCCTCATCTTCCTAGCGGGGAGGATTGGGAACACCGGGGAGCTGTTTTTT. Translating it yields CASSYIPLIFLAGRIGNTGELFF.

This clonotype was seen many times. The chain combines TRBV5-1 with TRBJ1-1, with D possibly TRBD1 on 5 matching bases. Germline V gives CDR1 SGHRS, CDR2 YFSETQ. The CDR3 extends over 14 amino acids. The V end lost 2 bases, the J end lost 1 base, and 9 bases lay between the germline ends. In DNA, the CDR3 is TGCGCCAGCAGCTTCGGACAAAAGAACACTGAAGCTTTCTTT. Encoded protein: CASSFGQKNTEAFF. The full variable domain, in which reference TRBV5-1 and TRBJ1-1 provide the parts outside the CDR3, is KAGVTQTPRYLIKTRGQQVTLSCSPISGHRSVSWYQQTPGQGLQFLFEYFSETQRNKGNFPGRFSGRQFSNSRSEMNVSTLELGDSALYLCASSFGQKNTEAFFGQGTRLTVV.